Each of the 31 T cell receptor beta chains below was sequenced from the same sample in a study of cytomegalovirus exposure and HLA in healthy donors. 60 Vbeta and 13 Jbeta primers were used in PCR. Some clones are missing from TCRdb's copy, which holds only in-frame ones; the method was immunoSEQ multiplex PCR. This repertoire includes 60,000 to 70,000 clones. Material: PBMCs. These receptors were obtained from a man aged 25-40 years in good health and CMV-seropositive.

The CDR3 DNA is TGTGCCAGCTCGGGGAGCACAGATACGCAGTATTTT. This translates into CASSGSTDTQYF. This chain connects TRBV7-9 to TRBJ2-3; a possible D gene is TRBD2 (5 bases). The CDR3 has 12 amino acids. The germline V gene has CDR1 SEHNR and CDR2 FQNEAQ (reference sequence). V was cut by 8 bases and J by 0 bases, with 6 bases left in between.

This sequence joins TRBV6-5 and TRBJ1-2; TRBD1 might be the D (6 bases). From germline, CDR1 is MNHEY and CDR2 SVGAGI. The CDR3 has 12 amino acids. Trimming left V 6 bases short and J 3 bases short, with 8 bases between. The CDR3 loop reads CASSNRDYGYTF. CDR3 bases: TGTGCCAGCAGCAACAGGGACTATGGCTACACCTTC.

In DNA, the CDR3 is TGTGCCAGCAGCGGACGGGACTTTAGCTCCTACAATGAGCAGTTCTTC. This encodes CASSGRDFSSYNEQFF. The chain links TRBV9 to TRBJ2-1; possibly TRBD2 for D (6 bases). CDR3 length: 16 amino acids. V lost 3 bases to trimming and J lost 0 bases, with 13 bases between them. The germline V gene encodes CDR1 SGDLS and CDR2 YYNGEE.

A note on this clone: At the DNA level, this CDR3 is encoded by other sequences in the same sample as well. The chain recombines TRBV7-2 with TRBJ2-5; TRBD2 matches at 10 bases. Germline assignment: CDR1 SGHTA and CDR2 FQGNSA. The CDR3 runs 16 residues. V trimming: 0 bases; J trimming: 1 base; junction bases outside the gene matches: 2. CDR3 bases: TGTGCCAGCAGCTTAGCCTCTAGCGGGGGCCAAGAGACCCAGTACTTC. Protein: CASSLASSGGQETQYF.

The chain recombines TRBV7-9 with TRBJ2-2; D is possibly TRBD2 (6 bases). V was shortened by 4 bases and J by 0 bases, with 15 bases between the two germline ends. The germline V gene has CDR1 SEHNR and CDR2 FQNEAQ (reference sequence). CDR3 length equals 17 residues. CDR3 loop: CASSSPSDGANTGELFF. DNA for the CDR3: TGTGCCAGCAGCTCCCCTAGCGACGGCGCGAACACCGGGGAGCTGTTTTTT.

The chain recombines TRBV5-1 with TRBJ1-4; maybe TRBD1 (6 bases). The V end was cut by 5 bases, the J end by 8 bases, with 16 bases between. Germline values: CDR1 SGHRS, CDR2 YFSETQ. The CDR3 covers 14 residues. CDR3 DNA: TGCGCCAGCAGGTCGACAGGCCCTGAGGAAAAACTGTTTTTT. This gives the protein CASRSTGPEEKLFF.

This chain links TRBV19 with TRBJ1-1; TRBD1 agrees at 7 bases. The CDR3 has 13 residues. Germline loops: CDR1 LNHDA, CDR2 SQIVND (reference sequence). V lost 4 bases and J lost 6; bases outside the gene matches: 5. The CDR3 DNA sequence: TGTGCCAGTAGTAACAGGGGAATTCCTGAAGCTTTCTTT. It is translated as CASSNRGIPEAFF. Using reference TRBV19 and TRBJ1-1 for the parts outside the CDR3, the full variable domain is DGGITQSPKYLFRKEGQNVTLSCEQNLNHDAMYWYRQDPGQGLRLIYYSQIVNDFQKGDIAEGYSVSREKKESFPLTVTSAQKNPTAFYLCASSNRGIPEAFFGQGTRLTVV.

The rearrangement uses TRBV11-1 and TRBJ2-3; D might be TRBD1 (5 bases). CDR3 length: 15 amino acids. From germline, CDR1 is SGHAT and CDR2 FQDESV (reference sequence). Trimming took 0 bases from V and 1 from J, leaving 8 bases between them. The chain's CDR3 is CASSLAQGGTDTQYF. The CDR3 DNA reads as TGTGCCAGCAGCTTAGCGCAGGGTGGCACAGATACGCAGTATTTT.

The chain links TRBV29-1 to TRBJ2-3; 9 nucleotides line up with TRBD1. This CDR3 is built from 15 residues. The ends lost 8 bases at V and 4 bases at J; junction bases unmatched: 13. CDR1 is SQVTM, CDR2 ANQGSEA, per germline. The CDR3 coding sequence is TGCAGCTCAATGGGGACAGGGTCGGTCGCAGATACGCAGTATTTT. Residues: CSSMGTGSVADTQYF.

The chain has TRBV30 and TRBJ1-2; D is unresolved. The V end lost 0 bases, the J end lost 3 bases, and 11 bases lay between the germline ends. Per the germline V gene, CDR1 is GTSNPN and CDR2 is SVGIG (reference sequence). The CDR3 has 14 amino acids. The CDR3 region has the DNA TGTGCCTGGAGTGTACCGGTGCCCCACTATGGCTACACCTTC. Its protein product is CAWSVPVPHYGYTF.

CDR3 residues: CASSSRTLKGAEAFF. In DNA, the CDR3 is TGTGCCAGCAGTTCCCGGACACTGAAAGGGGCTGAAGCTTTCTTT. The chain is built from TRBV6-5 and TRBJ1-1; D might be TRBD1 (5 bases). Germline CDR1 is MNHEY and CDR2 is SVGAGI. Between the trimmed V and J ends, which lost 4 bases and 6 bases, there was a span of 18 bases. The CDR3 consists of 15 residues.

The V gene is TRBV11-3, the J gene TRBJ1-2; D is unresolved. This CDR3 is built from 16 residues. From germline, CDR1 is SGHNT and CDR2 YENEEA. V was cut by 4 bases and J by 8 bases, with 23 bases left in between. The CDR3 reads CASSSPKIDNLCGYTF. Here the CDR3 DNA reads TGTGCCAGCAGCTCCCCGAAAATCGACAATTTATGCGGCTACACCTTC.

V gene TRBV6-1 combines with J gene TRBJ2-3; 10 nucleotides align to TRBD1. Trimming removed 4 bases from V and 3 bases from J; junction bases left unmatched: 7. The germline V gene encodes CDR1 MNHNS and CDR2 SASEGT. The CDR3 covers 16 residues. In DNA, the CDR3 is TGTGCCAGCAGTGGGGGGGACAGGGGAAGGACAGATACGCAGTATTTT. Its translation is CASSGGDRGRTDTQYF.

The V gene is TRBV5-1, the J gene TRBJ1-1; D is uncertain. V was shortened by 1 base and J by 3 bases, with 7 bases between the two germline ends. The CDR3 is 13 amino acids. Germline values: CDR1 SGHRS, CDR2 YFSETQ. Here the CDR3 reads CASSLISDTEAFF. The CDR3, as DNA: TGCGCCAGCAGCTTGATTTCGGACACTGAAGCTTTCTTT.

In regard to this clone: A junction end diverges from the germline sequence, so it may reflect a read error. The gene calls are TRBV7-7 and TRBJ2-1; 8 positions agree with TRBD2. The CDR3 contains 15 residues. In germline, CDR1 is SSHAT, CDR2 FNYEAQ (reference sequence). CDR3 residues: CASSLAGTPDNEQFF. The CDR3 nucleotides are TGTGCTAGCAGCTTAGCGGGGACACCTGACAATGAGCAGTTCTTC.

The chain combines TRBV5-1 with TRBJ1-4; perhaps TRBD1 as D (6 bases). V lost 4 bases, J lost 0 bases, and 22 bases lay in between. This CDR3 region has 19 residues. Germline loops: CDR1 SGHRS, CDR2 YFSETQ. Here the CDR3 DNA reads TGCGCCAGCAGCAGCACGACAGGTCCAAGCCTTACAACTAATGAAAAACTGTTTTTT. Encoded protein: CASSSTTGPSLTTNEKLFF. Full variable domain (outside the CDR3, taken from reference TRBV5-1 and TRBJ1-4): KAGVTQTPRYLIKTRGQQVTLSCSPISGHRSVSWYQQTPGQGLQFLFEYFSETQRNKGNFPGRFSGRQFSNSRSEMNVSTLELGDSALYLCASSSTTGPSLTTNEKLFFGSGTQLSVL.

The chain recombines TRBV30 with TRBJ2-7; 8 nucleotides align to TRBD1. Germline-derived CDR1 and CDR2 are GTSNPN and SVGIG (reference sequence). V lost 3 bases and J lost 6; bases outside the gene matches: 4. The CDR3 runs to 12 residues. The CDR3 DNA reads as TGTGCCTGGAGGAAGACAGGGGTCGAGCAGTACTTC. It translates to CAWRKTGVEQYF.

The gene calls are TRBV5-6 and TRBJ2-7; TRBD1 matches at 8 bases. Germline loops: CDR1 SGHDT, CDR2 YYEEEE. The CDR3 sequence is 14 residues long. V lost 3 bases and J lost 2; bases outside the gene matches: 4. The CDR3 reads CASSSSGQAYEQYF. The CDR3 DNA reads TGTGCCAGCAGCTCCTCGGGACAGGCCTACGAGCAGTACTTC.

This chain uses TRBV6-5 with TRBJ2-1; 9 positions match TRBD1. This CDR3 is built from 15 residues. From germline, CDR1 is MNHEY and CDR2 SVGAGI. The V segment lost 6 bases and the J segment 10 bases; nucleotides outside the gene matches: 13. CDR3 loop: CASRPGQGLLEEQFF. CDR3 coding DNA: TGTGCCAGCAGGCCGGGACAGGGTCTTTTAGAGGAGCAGTTCTTC.

The gene calls are TRBV6-1 and TRBJ1-4; the D is unclear. The germline V and J ends were trimmed by 5 bases and 8 bases, with 12 bases remaining between them. Per the germline V gene, CDR1 is MNHNS and CDR2 is SASEGT. This CDR3 has 13 amino acids. DNA for the CDR3: TGTGCCAGCAGTACGGCAGGAAAAGAAAAACTGTTTTTT. Protein: CASSTAGKEKLFF.

The chain links TRBV5-6 to TRBJ2-5; 8 bases align to TRBD1. V gave up 2 bases and J gave up 1 base; unmatched junction bases: 4. CDR1 is SGHDT and CDR2 is YYEEEE in the germline V gene. The length of the CDR3 is 15 residues. The CDR3 is CASSFLDRGQETQYF. CDR3 coding DNA: TGTGCCAGCAGCTTTCTCGACAGGGGCCAAGAGACCCAGTACTTC. Full variable domain (rest looked up from reference TRBV5-6 and TRBJ2-5): DAGVTQSPTHLIKTRGQQVTLRCSPKSGHDTVSWYQQALGQGPQFIFQYYEEEERQRGNFPDRFSGHQFPNYSSELNVNALLLGDSALYLCASSFLDRGQETQYFGPGTRLLVL.

The V and J genes are TRBV19 and TRBJ1-1; maybe TRBD1 (5 bases). With 9 bases removed from V and 12 bases from J, the gap between germline ends came to 14 bases. This CDR3 comprises 10 residues. Germline CDR1 reads LNHDA; CDR2 reads SQIVND (reference sequence). The CDR3 loop is CASGRQQTFF. The DNA for the CDR3 is TGTGCCAGCGGGAGACAGCAGACTTTCTTT.

V gene TRBV6-5 combines with J gene TRBJ2-2; the match to TRBD2 covers 10 bases. CDR1 and CDR2 from the germline V gene are MNHEY and SVGAGI. V lost 4 bases to trimming and J lost 6 bases; unmatched junction nucleotides: 8. CDR3 size: 16 residues. The CDR3 reads CASSSTAGGPSGELFF. The CDR3 bases are TGTGCCAGCAGTTCCACAGCGGGAGGGCCATCCGGGGAGCTGTTTTTT.

The rearrangement joins TRBV7-3 to TRBJ2-1, with 8 bases that match TRBD2. V was pared by 5 bases and J by 7 bases, with 16 bases of the junction left unmatched. The CDR3 has 17 amino acids. CDR1 and CDR2 from the germline V gene are SGHTA and FQGTGA. CDR3 sequence: CASSAQALADFGNEQFF. The CDR3 bases are TGTGCCAGCAGCGCCCAAGCACTAGCGGATTTTGGTAATGAGCAGTTCTTC. The full variable domain, with the rest looked up from reference TRBV7-3 and TRBJ2-1, is GAGVSQTPSNKVTEKGKYVELRCDPISGHTALYWYRQSLGQGPEFLIYFQGTGAADDSGLPNDRFFAVRPEGSVSTLKIQRTERGDSAVYLCASSAQALADFGNEQFFGPGTRLTVL.

This chain connects TRBV19 to TRBJ2-7; a weak D match, TRBD2 (5 bases). V was pared by 8 bases and J by 9 bases, with 20 bases between. Germline loops: CDR1 LNHDA, CDR2 SQIVND (reference sequence). The CDR3 has 13 residues. The chain's CDR3 is CASAGNGNPGQYF. The CDR3 DNA is TGTGCCAGTGCCGGGAATGGGAACCCGGGGCAGTACTTC.

The CDR3 nucleotides read TGCGCCAGCAGGCGGACAGTCTCTGGAAACACCATATATTTT. As protein: CASRRTVSGNTIYF. J is TRBJ1-3 and V is TRBV4-1; D is perhaps TRBD1 (6 bases). CDR1 is MGHRA and CDR2 is YSYEKL in the germline V gene. There are 14 residues in the CDR3. V lost 6 bases and J lost 0, with 9 bases in between.

With respect to this clone: One junction end does not reproduce the germline sequence, and a read error may be involved. This sequence joins TRBV30 and TRBJ1-3; TRBD1 matches at 9 bases. This CDR3 has 16 residues. Germline values: CDR1 GTSNPN, CDR2 SVGIG (reference sequence). The CDR3 DNA reads as TGTGCCTGGAGTGCATCGGGGACAGGGACTGGAAACAACATATATTTT. Amino acid sequence: CAWSASGTGTGNNIYF.

The genes are TRBV9 and TRBJ1-2, with a possible D match to TRBD1 (6 bases). Trimming pared 3 bases from V and 7 bases from J, leaving 10 bases between. Looked up from germline, CDR1 is SGDLS and CDR2 is YYNGEE. This CDR3 is 12 amino acids long. CDR3 region: CASSATGSGYTF. DNA for the CDR3: TGTGCCAGCAGCGCGACAGGCTCTGGCTACACCTTC.

J is TRBJ2-1 and V is TRBV29-1, with D possibly being TRBD1 (7 bases). The CDR3 is 14 residues long. Trimming shortened V by 2 bases and J by 8 bases, and 16 bases separated the two germline ends. Germline V gene data show CDR1 as SQVTM and CDR2 as ANQGSEA. The CDR3 sequence: CSVERQGGLDEQFF. CDR3 nucleotides: TGCAGCGTTGAAAGGCAGGGGGGTCTCGATGAGCAGTTCTTC.

The chain employs TRBV30 and TRBJ1-2; 9 positions agree with TRBD1. Losses at the gene ends were 0 bases for V and 14 bases for J; bases not matched to a gene: 13. Germline V gene lookup returns CDR1 GTSNPN and CDR2 SVGIG (reference sequence). This CDR3 is built from 14 residues. CDR3 protein: CAWSVLKAPTGGTF. As DNA, the CDR3 is TGTGCCTGGAGTGTACTCAAAGCCCCGACAGGGGGAACCTTC. Full variable domain (remainder filled in from reference TRBV30 and TRBJ1-2): SQTIHQWPATLVQPVGSPLSLECTVEGTSNPNLYWYRQAAGRGLQLLFYSVGIGQISSEVPQNLSASRPQDRQFILSSKKLLLSDSGFYLCAWSVLKAPTGGTFGSGTRLTVV.

This chain connects TRBV18 to TRBJ1-1; possible D gene TRBD1, 6 bases. Trimming left V 6 bases short and J 1 base short, with 15 bases between. The CDR3 runs 15 residues. Germline V CDR1 and CDR2: KGHSH, LQKENI. CDR3 sequence: CASSDGEGGNTEAFF. The DNA of the CDR3 is TGTGCCAGCTCTGACGGGGAAGGGGGGAACACTGAAGCTTTCTTT. The full variable domain, in which reference TRBV18 and TRBJ1-1 provide the parts outside the CDR3, is NAGVMQNPRHLVRRRGQEARLRCSPMKGHSHVYWYRQLPEEGLKFMVYLQKENIIDESGMPKERFSAEFPKEGPSILRIQQVVRGDSAAYFCASSDGEGGNTEAFFGQGTRLTVV.